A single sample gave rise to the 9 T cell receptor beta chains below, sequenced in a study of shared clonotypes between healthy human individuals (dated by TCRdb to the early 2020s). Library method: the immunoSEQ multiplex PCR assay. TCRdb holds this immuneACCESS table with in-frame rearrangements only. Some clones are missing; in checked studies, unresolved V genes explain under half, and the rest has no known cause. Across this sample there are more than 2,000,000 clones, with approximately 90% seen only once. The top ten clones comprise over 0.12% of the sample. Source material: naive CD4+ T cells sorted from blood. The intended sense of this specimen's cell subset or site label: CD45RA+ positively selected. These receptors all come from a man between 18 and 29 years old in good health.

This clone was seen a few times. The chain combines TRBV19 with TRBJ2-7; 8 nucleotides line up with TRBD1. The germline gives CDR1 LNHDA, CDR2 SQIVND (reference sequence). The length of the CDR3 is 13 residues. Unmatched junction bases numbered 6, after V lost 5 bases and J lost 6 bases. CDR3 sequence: CASSGTGLTEQYF. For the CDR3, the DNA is TGTGCCAGTAGTGGGACAGGATTGACCGAGCAGTACTTC.

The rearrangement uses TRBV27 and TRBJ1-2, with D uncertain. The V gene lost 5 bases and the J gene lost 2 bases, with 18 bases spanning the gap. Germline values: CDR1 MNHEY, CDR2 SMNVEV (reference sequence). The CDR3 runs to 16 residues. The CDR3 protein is CASSRREGWPNYGYTF. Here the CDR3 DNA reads TGTGCCAGCAGTCGGAGGGAGGGATGGCCAAACTATGGCTACACCTTC.

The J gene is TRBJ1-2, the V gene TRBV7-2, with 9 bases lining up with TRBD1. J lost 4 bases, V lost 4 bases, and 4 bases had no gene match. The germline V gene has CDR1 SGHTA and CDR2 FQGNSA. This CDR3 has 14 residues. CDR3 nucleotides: TGTGCCAGCAGCTCACAGGGGGCGGTCTATGGCTACACCTTC. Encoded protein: CASSSQGAVYGYTF.

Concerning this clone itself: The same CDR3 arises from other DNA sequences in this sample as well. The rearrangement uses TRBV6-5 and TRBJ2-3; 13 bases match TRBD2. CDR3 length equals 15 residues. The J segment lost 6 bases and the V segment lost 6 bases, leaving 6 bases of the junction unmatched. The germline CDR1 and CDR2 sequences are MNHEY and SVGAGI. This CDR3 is CASRRLAGGGDTQYF. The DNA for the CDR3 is TGTGCCAGCAGACGACTAGCGGGAGGTGGGGATACGCAGTATTTT.

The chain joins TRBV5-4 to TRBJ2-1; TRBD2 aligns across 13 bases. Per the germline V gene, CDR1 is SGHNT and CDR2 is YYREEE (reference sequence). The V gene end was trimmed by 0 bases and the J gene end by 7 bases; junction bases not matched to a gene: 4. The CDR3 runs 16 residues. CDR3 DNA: TGTGCCAGCAGCTTGGACGGACTAGCGGGAGCTAATGAGCAGTTCTTC. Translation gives CASSLDGLAGANEQFF.

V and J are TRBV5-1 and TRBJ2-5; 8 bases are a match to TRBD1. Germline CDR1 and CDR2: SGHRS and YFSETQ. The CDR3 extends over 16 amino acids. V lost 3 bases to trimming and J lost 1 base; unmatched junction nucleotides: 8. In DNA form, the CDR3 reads TGCGCCAGCAGCTCCCATCCGACAGGGGTCCAAGAGACCCAGTACTTC. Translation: CASSSHPTGVQETQYF.

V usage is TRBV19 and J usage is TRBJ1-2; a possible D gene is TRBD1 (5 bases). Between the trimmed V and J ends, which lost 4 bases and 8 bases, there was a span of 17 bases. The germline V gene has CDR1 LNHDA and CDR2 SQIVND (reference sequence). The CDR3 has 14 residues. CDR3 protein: CASSTRRGAGGYTF. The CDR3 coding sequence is TGTGCCAGTAGTACTCGACGAGGGGCTGGGGGCTACACCTTC.

CDR3 coding DNA: TGTGCCAGCAGCTTAAAAGGTGAGCAGTTCTTC. Translating gives CASSLKGEQFF. The V gene is TRBV7-8, the J gene TRBJ2-1; D ambiguous. The CDR3 length is 11 residues. Trimming left V 2 bases short and J 9 bases short, with 5 bases between. Germline CDR1 is SGHVS and CDR2 is FQNEAQ.

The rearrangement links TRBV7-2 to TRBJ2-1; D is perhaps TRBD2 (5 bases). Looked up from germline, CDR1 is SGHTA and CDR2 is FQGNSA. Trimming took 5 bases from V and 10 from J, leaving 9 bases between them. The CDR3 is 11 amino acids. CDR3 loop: CASSARREQFF. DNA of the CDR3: TGTGCCAGCAGCGCACGGAGGGAGCAGTTCTTC.